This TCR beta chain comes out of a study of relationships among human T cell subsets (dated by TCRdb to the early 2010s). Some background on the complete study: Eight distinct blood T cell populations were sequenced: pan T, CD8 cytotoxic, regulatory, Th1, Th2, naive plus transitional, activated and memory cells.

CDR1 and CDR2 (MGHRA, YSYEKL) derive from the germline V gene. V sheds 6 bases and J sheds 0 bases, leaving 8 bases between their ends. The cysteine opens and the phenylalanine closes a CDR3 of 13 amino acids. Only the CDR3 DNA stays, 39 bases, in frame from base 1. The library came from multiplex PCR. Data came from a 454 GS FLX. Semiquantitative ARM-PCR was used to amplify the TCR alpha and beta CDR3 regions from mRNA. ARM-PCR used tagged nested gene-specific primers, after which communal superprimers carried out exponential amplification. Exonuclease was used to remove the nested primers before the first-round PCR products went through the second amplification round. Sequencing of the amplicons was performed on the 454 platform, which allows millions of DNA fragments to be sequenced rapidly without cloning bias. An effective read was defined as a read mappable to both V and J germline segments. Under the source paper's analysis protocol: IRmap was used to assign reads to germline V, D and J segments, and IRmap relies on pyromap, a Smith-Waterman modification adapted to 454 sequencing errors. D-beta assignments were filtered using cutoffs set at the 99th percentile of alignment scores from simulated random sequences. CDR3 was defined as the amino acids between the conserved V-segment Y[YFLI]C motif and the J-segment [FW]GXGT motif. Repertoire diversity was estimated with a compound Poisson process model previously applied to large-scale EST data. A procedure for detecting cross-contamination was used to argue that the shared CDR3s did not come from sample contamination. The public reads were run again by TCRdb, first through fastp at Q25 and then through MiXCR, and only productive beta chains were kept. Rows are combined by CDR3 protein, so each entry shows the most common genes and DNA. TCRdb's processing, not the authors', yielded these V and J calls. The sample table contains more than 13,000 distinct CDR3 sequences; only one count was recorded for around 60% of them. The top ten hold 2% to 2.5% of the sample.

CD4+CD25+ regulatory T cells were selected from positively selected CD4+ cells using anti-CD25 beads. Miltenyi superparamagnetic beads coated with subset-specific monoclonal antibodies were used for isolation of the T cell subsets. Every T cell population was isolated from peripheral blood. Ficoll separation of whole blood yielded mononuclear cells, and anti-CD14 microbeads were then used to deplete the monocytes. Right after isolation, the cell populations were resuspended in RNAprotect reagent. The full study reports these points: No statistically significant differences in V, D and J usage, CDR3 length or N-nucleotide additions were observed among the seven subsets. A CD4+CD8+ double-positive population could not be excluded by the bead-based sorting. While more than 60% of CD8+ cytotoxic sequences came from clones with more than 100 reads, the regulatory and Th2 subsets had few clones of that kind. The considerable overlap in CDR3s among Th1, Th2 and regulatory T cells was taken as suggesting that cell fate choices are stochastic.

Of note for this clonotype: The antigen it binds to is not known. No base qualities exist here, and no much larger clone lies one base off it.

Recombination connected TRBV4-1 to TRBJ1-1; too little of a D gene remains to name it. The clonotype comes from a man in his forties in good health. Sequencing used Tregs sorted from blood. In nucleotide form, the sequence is TGCGCCAGCAGACGGATTGTGAACACTGAAGCTTTCTTT. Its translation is CASRRIVNTEAFF.